This T cell receptor beta chain was found in a study of blood T cell repertoires in COVID-19. As handled by the study authors: Estimated nucleated cell counts came from reference gene primer amplification. This table comes from immunoSEQ multiplex PCR, and its TCRdb copy is limited to in-frame clones, with some not included. V and J calls and clone size follow that table, whereas D and trimming were derived from the DNA. The top ten clones hold more than 8% of a sample with about 56,000 clones, roughly 82% of them seen once. V dropped 3 bases and J dropped 8 bases, with 10 bases sitting between them. CDR1 MDHEN and CDR2 SYDVKM come from the germline V gene. The CDR3 is made up of 12 amino acids. As to this clone: The sample carries other DNA sequences with the same CDR3.

The sample comprised peripheral blood. The rearrangement joins TRBV28 to TRBJ1-2, with D possibly matching TRBD1 (5 bases). This sequence originates from a woman aged 80 or older with acute or convalescent COVID-19. The CDR3 coding sequence is TGTGCCAGCAGTTTTGGAGGGGCCGGCTACACCTTC. It codes for CASSFGGAGYTF.